The 10 T cell receptor beta chains below all came from one sample that was sequenced in a study of control samples from healthy donors and cancer patients. Method: immunoSEQ multiplex PCR; TCRdb's copy keeps in-frame clones and lacks some. The table lists about 80,000 clones, 80% to 90% of them singletons. Sample: PBMCs. Source of these receptors: a man between 60 and 70 years old with head and neck cancer.

The chain employs TRBV4-2 and TRBJ1-6; no firm D call. Germline CDR1 is LGHNA and CDR2 is YNFKEQ. The germline V and J ends were trimmed by 0 bases and 9 bases, with 15 bases remaining between them. The CDR3 has 16 amino acids. The DNA for the CDR3 is TGTGCCAGCAGCCAAGAGACAACCGGGGAGGGTTCACCCCTCCACTTT. Its protein is CASSQETTGEGSPLHF.

The CDR3 sequence is CASKGLYSNQPQHF. In nucleotides, the CDR3 is TGTGCCAGTAAGGGACTGTATAGCAATCAGCCCCAGCATTTT. V usage is TRBV19 and J usage is TRBJ1-5; the D gene is possibly TRBD1 (5 bases). This CDR3 is built from 14 residues. V lost 7 bases and J lost 0, with 10 bases in between. CDR1 and CDR2 (germline): LNHDA, SQIVND (reference sequence).

V and J are TRBV20-1 and TRBJ2-7; possibly TRBD2 for D (7 bases). CDR3 length: 14 residues. Trimming took off 3 bases at V and 3 bases at J, with 15 bases between the two ends. Germline CDR1 reads DFQATT; CDR2 reads SNEGSKA (reference sequence). For the CDR3, the DNA is TGCAGTGCTAGTGGGAGGGGGACTCTCTACGAGCAGTACTTC. This translates into CSASGRGTLYEQYF.

This rearrangement joins TRBV9 to TRBJ2-7, with 8 bases identical to TRBD1. The germline CDR1 and CDR2 sequences are SGDLS and YYNGEE. After removal of 0 bases from V and 7 bases from J, the junction contained 9 bases not matched to a gene. This CDR3 has 15 residues. The CDR3 DNA sequence: TGTGCCAGCAGCGTAGGTGGCAGGGGGCGCTTGGAGCAGTACTTC. Translating gives CASSVGGRGRLEQYF. Using reference TRBV9 and TRBJ2-7 for the parts outside the CDR3, the full variable domain is DSGVTQTPKHLITATGQRVTLRCSPRSGDLSVYWYQQSLDQGLQFLIQYYNGEERAKGNILERFSAQQFPDLHSELNLSSLELGDSALYFCASSVGGRGRLEQYFGPGTRLTVT.

This clone was picked up one time. This chain joins TRBV30 and TRBJ2-1, with D maybe TRBD2 (5 bases). This CDR3 spans 13 amino acids. V was trimmed by 7 bases and J by 7 bases, leaving 17 bases between them. CDR1 is GTSNPN, CDR2 SVGIG, per germline (reference sequence). The CDR3 sequence: CASTRGLGNEQFF. The CDR3 DNA follows: TGTGCCTCCACCCGGGGATTGGGGAATGAGCAGTTCTTC.

This chain links TRBV25-1 with TRBJ2-1; 7 nucleotides agree with TRBD1. V lost 3 bases, J lost 6 bases, and 17 bases stayed unmatched. This CDR3 is 18 amino acids long. The germline V gene has CDR1 MGHDK and CDR2 SYGVNS. The CDR3 loop is CASSDSPGQSRPFNEQFF. The CDR3 DNA reads TGTGCCAGCAGTGATTCTCCGGGACAGTCCCGGCCTTTCAATGAGCAGTTCTTC.

This chain connects TRBV30 to TRBJ2-6; no reliable D call. Germline CDR1 GTSNPN, CDR2 SVGIG (reference sequence). The CDR3 length is 18 residues. The germline V and J ends were trimmed by 3 bases and 0 bases, with 18 bases remaining between them. The CDR3 nucleotides are TGTGCCTGGAGCCGAATGGGCAGCTTTTCCTCTGGGGCCAACGTCCTGACTTTC. Its protein product is CAWSRMGSFSSGANVLTF.

This clone was recorded only once. The V and J genes are TRBV29-1 and TRBJ2-1; TRBD2 agrees at 9 bases. CDR3 size: 11 residues. With V trimmed by 2 bases and J by 12 bases, 2 bases remained unmatched. The germline V gene has CDR1 SQVTM and CDR2 ANQGSEA. Here the CDR3 DNA reads TGCAGCGTTGAAATACTAGCGGGGCAGTTCTTC. Translated, it gives CSVEILAGQFF.

The chain couples TRBV24-1 to TRBJ2-5, with 8 bases that match TRBD2. The junction had 9 bases not matched to a gene; V was cut back by 5 bases and J by 5 bases. Per the germline V gene, CDR1 is KGHDR and CDR2 is SFDVKD. The CDR3 runs 15 residues. The CDR3 sequence is CATSASGSGGETQYF. The CDR3 coding sequence is TGTGCCACCAGTGCGAGCGGGAGTGGGGGGGAGACCCAGTACTTC.

The gene calls are TRBV10-3 and TRBJ2-6; the D is unclear. Germline-derived CDR1 and CDR2 are ENHRY and SYGVKD. The CDR3 is made up of 15 amino acids. Trimming took 6 bases from V and 0 from J, leaving 9 bases between them. CDR3 loop: CAISPGSSGANVLTF. CDR3 coding DNA: TGTGCCATCAGCCCGGGTAGCTCTGGGGCCAACGTCCTGACTTTC.